One and the same sample provided the 28 T cell receptor beta chains below, sequenced in a study of blood T cell repertoires in COVID-19. Profiling relied on immunoSEQ multiplex PCR, and the TCRdb table lists in-frame clones only, not all of them. The table lists about 280,000 clones, around 85% of them singletons, with under 3% in the top ten. The sequenced material came from PBMCs or T cells enriched from blood (not recorded which). The receptors originated from a woman aged 50 to 65 who had recovered from COVID-19.

This sequence joins TRBV29-1 and TRBJ2-5; D is perhaps TRBD1 (6 bases). This CDR3 has 13 amino acids. Germline V gene sequence: CDR1 SQVTM, CDR2 ANQGSEA. V was cut by 7 bases and J by 5 bases, with 17 bases left in between. The CDR3 nucleotides are TGCAGCGCCCGACATCCCCAGGGGGAGACCCAGTACTTC. Protein product: CSARHPQGETQYF.

The chain recombines TRBV15 with TRBJ1-2; 7 bases align to TRBD1. CDR1 is LNHNV and CDR2 is YYDKDF in the germline V gene (reference sequence). The trim removed 1 base at V and 1 base at J, leaving 9 bases unmatched. The CDR3 is 17 amino acids. The CDR3 DNA is TGTGCCACCAGCAGAGGAAACAGGGGCGCCGGTAACTATGGCTACACCTTC. Protein sequence: CATSRGNRGAGNYGYTF. Based on the CDR3 plus reference TRBV15 and TRBJ1-2, the full variable domain is DAMVIQNPRYQVTQFGKPVTLSCSQTLNHNVMYWYQQKSSQAPKLLFHYYDKDFNNEADTPDNFQSRRPNTSFCFLDIRSPGLGDTAMYLCATSRGNRGAGNYGYTFGSGTRLTVV.

This clone was recorded a few times. The V and J genes are TRBV11-3 and TRBJ2-7; TRBD1 matches 8 bases. CDR1 SGHNT and CDR2 YENEEA come from the germline V gene. CDR3 length equals 12 residues. V shed 5 bases, J shed 6 bases, and the junction held 3 bases outside the gene matches. The CDR3 here is CASSPTGGEQYF. For the CDR3, the DNA is TGTGCCAGCAGCCCAACAGGGGGCGAGCAGTACTTC.

The chain combines TRBV11-2 with TRBJ2-3; 9 bases fit TRBD2. Germline V gives CDR1 SGHAT, CDR2 FQNNGV. The CDR3 length is 15 residues. Trimming at V came to 3 bases and at J to 3 bases, leaving 4 bases not matched to a gene. CDR3 in amino acids: CASSFRRGGTDTQYF. The CDR3 region has the DNA TGTGCCAGCAGCTTTCGGCGGGGGGGAACAGATACGCAGTATTTT.

This clone was counted a single time. This chain links TRBV28 with TRBJ1-1; possible D gene TRBD1, 6 bases. Trimming shortened V by 3 bases and J by 0 bases, and 14 bases separated the two germline ends. Germline-derived CDR1 and CDR2 are MDHEN and SYDVKM. CDR3 length: 16 amino acids. In nucleotides, the CDR3 is TGTGCCAGCAGTTTTAAAACCGGGACATTGAACACTGAAGCTTTCTTT. This codes for CASSFKTGTLNTEAFF.

V usage is TRBV19 and J usage is TRBJ2-7; 8 nucleotides align to TRBD1. J gave up 4 bases and V 3 bases, and 11 bases lay outside the gene matches. Germline CDR1 is LNHDA and CDR2 is SQIVND (reference sequence). The CDR3 contains 16 residues. CDR3 sequence: CASSMAGGQGAYEQYF. The CDR3 DNA reads TGTGCCAGTAGTATGGCCGGCGGACAGGGAGCGTACGAGCAGTACTTC. Full variable domain (missing parts from reference TRBV19 and TRBJ2-7): DGGITQSPKYLFRKEGQNVTLSCEQNLNHDAMYWYRQDPGQGLRLIYYSQIVNDFQKGDIAEGYSVSREKKESFPLTVTSAQKNPTAFYLCASSMAGGQGAYEQYFGPGTRLTVT.

This sequence joins TRBV12-3 or TRBV12-4 and TRBJ2-7; D unclear. CDR3 length equals 13 residues. Trimming removed 1 base at V and 6 bases at J, with 10 bases between. This CDR3 is CASSLVQFTEQYF. The CDR3 DNA follows: TGTGCCAGCAGTTTAGTCCAGTTTACCGAGCAGTACTTC.

This chain joins TRBV25-1 and TRBJ1-3, with D possibly being TRBD1 (6 bases). V was clipped by 6 bases and J by 0 bases, with 18 bases between them. This CDR3 has 17 amino acids. Germline CDR1 MGHDK, CDR2 SYGVNS. The CDR3 sequence: CASRPRTGKGSGNTIYF. The CDR3 coding sequence is TGTGCCAGCAGGCCTCGAACAGGGAAAGGCTCTGGAAACACCATATATTTT.

J is TRBJ1-2 and V is TRBV7-8; D perhaps matches TRBD1 (6 bases). The CDR3 is made up of 17 amino acids. V shed 3 bases and J shed 0 bases, with 17 bases lying between them. The germline CDR1 and CDR2 sequences are SGHVS and FQNEAQ. CDR3 DNA sequence: TGTGCCAGCAGCTTTTCGGACAGACCAAGATCTAACTATGGCTACACCTTC. Protein sequence: CASSFSDRPRSNYGYTF.

V and J are TRBV4-1 and TRBJ1-2; D is undetermined. Between the trimmed V and J ends, which lost 0 bases and 2 bases, there was a span of 4 bases. Germline V gene sequence: CDR1 MGHRA, CDR2 YSYEKL. The CDR3 loop spans 13 amino acids. CDR3 bases: TGCGCCAGCAGCCAAGATCCAAACTATGGCTACACCTTC. As protein: CASSQDPNYGYTF.

The chain combines TRBV27 with TRBJ2-2; 8 bases agree with TRBD2. The V and J ends lost 1 base and 1 base, in that order; junction bases with no gene match: 8. The CDR3 loop spans 18 amino acids. Germline CDR1 reads MNHEY; CDR2 reads SMNVEV (reference sequence). The DNA for the CDR3 is TGTGCCAGCAGTTTATACGGGAGGGGGTTGATGAACACCGGGGAGCTGTTTTTT. This gives the protein CASSLYGRGLMNTGELFF.

The rearrangement uses TRBV5-1 and TRBJ2-2; D unresolved. The V and J ends lost 6 bases and 2 bases respectively, with 17 bases between them. CDR1 is SGHRS, CDR2 YFSETQ, per germline. The CDR3 is made up of 16 amino acids. In nucleotides, the CDR3 is TGCGCCAGCACTCAAAGGTCCAGGCCTAACACCGGGGAGCTGTTTTTT. Its protein is CASTQRSRPNTGELFF.

This clone was seen once. The chain employs TRBV29-1 and TRBJ1-2; TRBD1 matches at 8 bases. This CDR3 has 14 amino acids. Germline lookup yields CDR1 SQVTM and CDR2 ANQGSEA. With V trimmed by 5 bases and J by 3 bases, 8 bases remained unmatched. The CDR3 sequence: CSVTGQGPYYGYTF. Here the CDR3 DNA reads TGCAGCGTTACCGGACAGGGCCCCTACTATGGCTACACCTTC.

The J gene is TRBJ2-1, the V gene TRBV15, with TRBD2 matching 8 bases. Germline V gene data show CDR1 as LNHNV and CDR2 as YYDKDF (reference sequence). V trimming: 3 bases; J trimming: 4 bases; junction bases outside the gene matches: 11. The CDR3 runs 17 residues. CDR3 bases: TGTGCCACCAGCAGTCTCAGGGGCAGCGGGGGTTACAATGAGCAGTTCTTC. Residues: CATSSLRGSGGYNEQFF.

V is TRBV7-9 and J is TRBJ1-1; a possible D gene is TRBD1 (6 bases). Germline-derived CDR1 and CDR2 are SEHNR and FQNEAQ (reference sequence). V lost 8 bases to trimming and J lost 1 base, with 11 bases between them. The CDR3 totals 13 residues. The CDR3 region has the DNA TGTGCCAGCTTGGACAGCTCGAACACTGAAGCTTTCTTT. Protein product: CASLDSSNTEAFF.

This chain links TRBV27 with TRBJ1-1; D perhaps matches TRBD1 (5 bases). Between the trimmed V and J ends, which lost 2 bases and 0 bases, there was a span of 10 bases. The germline CDR1 and CDR2 sequences are MNHEY and SMNVEV (reference sequence). CDR3 length equals 15 residues. This chain's CDR3 is CASSLLGGLNTEAFF. The CDR3 bases are TGTGCCAGCAGTTTACTGGGGGGACTGAACACTGAAGCTTTCTTT.

J is TRBJ1-5 and V is TRBV2, with 7 positions matching TRBD1. The CDR3 totals 12 residues. Germline trimming cut 6 bases from V and 6 bases from J; bases unmatched to any gene: 2. CDR1 and CDR2 from the germline V gene are SNHLY and FYNNEI. As DNA, the CDR3 is TGTGCCAGCAGGGAGGGGGCTCAGCCCCAGCATTTT. Protein product: CASREGAQPQHF.

The V call is TRBV19, the J call TRBJ1-1; a weak D match, TRBD1 (6 bases). The CDR3 is 15 residues long. Germline loops: CDR1 LNHDA, CDR2 SQIVND (reference sequence). V lost 7 bases to trimming and J lost 7 bases, with 22 bases between them. This CDR3 is CASKGGGQGVGEAFF. CDR3 coding DNA: TGTGCCAGTAAAGGGGGGGGTCAAGGCGTAGGTGAAGCTTTCTTT.

This rearrangement joins TRBV6-4 to TRBJ2-3; D perhaps matches TRBD2 (6 bases). The CDR3 runs 16 residues. Germline values: CDR1 MRHNA, CDR2 SNTAGT. Trimming left V 0 bases short and J 4 bases short, with 14 bases between. DNA for the CDR3: TGTGCCAGCAGTGACTCGTGGCGGGGAGGCCCAGATACGCAGTATTTT. Translated: CASSDSWRGGPDTQYF.

This chain uses TRBV2 with TRBJ1-1, with 9 bases aligning to TRBD1. V trimming: 8 bases; J trimming: 3 bases; junction bases outside the gene matches: 7. The CDR3 loop spans 14 amino acids. Per the germline V gene, CDR1 is SNHLY and CDR2 is FYNNEI. In nucleotides, the CDR3 is TGTGCCAGCTTGACAGGGGGGTCGGACACTGAAGCTTTCTTT. This sequence encodes CASLTGGSDTEAFF.

This rearrangement joins TRBV4-1 to TRBJ1-1, with 9 positions matching TRBD1. Germline values: CDR1 MGHRA, CDR2 YSYEKL. Germline trimming cut 3 bases from V and 6 bases from J; bases unmatched to any gene: 11. The CDR3 extends over 16 amino acids. The CDR3 coding sequence is TGCGCCAGCAGCCAGCTAGCACAGGGGGCTCGGGCTGAAGCTTTCTTT. The encoded protein is CASSQLAQGARAEAFF.

This chain uses TRBV7-3 with TRBJ1-2; maybe TRBD1 (5 bases). This CDR3 contains 14 residues. Germline values: CDR1 SGHTA, CDR2 FQGTGA. Trimming shortened V by 2 bases and J by 7 bases, and 14 bases separated the two germline ends. CDR3 region: CASSLYQGSRGYTF. In DNA form, the CDR3 reads TGTGCCAGCAGCTTATATCAGGGCTCGCGTGGCTACACCTTC. The full variable domain, completed using reference TRBV7-3 and TRBJ1-2, is GAGVSQTPSNKVTEKGKYVELRCDPISGHTALYWYRQSLGQGPEFLIYFQGTGAADDSGLPNDRFFAVRPEGSVSTLKIQRTERGDSAVYLCASSLYQGSRGYTFGSGTRLTVV.

This chain joins TRBV27 and TRBJ1-1; weak D call: TRBD1 (6 bases). From germline, CDR1 is MNHEY and CDR2 SMNVEV (reference sequence). V lost 1 base and J lost 4, with 7 bases in between. The CDR3 is made up of 13 amino acids. CDR3 loop: CASSLFRGTEAFF. Written as DNA, the CDR3 is TGTGCCAGCAGTTTATTCAGGGGCACTGAAGCTTTCTTT.

The genes are TRBV12-3 or TRBV12-4 and TRBJ2-7; the D is unclear. The CDR3 totals 13 residues. Trimming took off 7 bases at V and 5 bases at J, with 15 bases between the two ends. This chain's CDR3 is CASTPGGAHEQYF. The CDR3 coding sequence is TGTGCCAGCACCCCAGGTGGTGCCCACGAGCAGTACTTC.

The chain carries TRBV5-1 and TRBJ2-2, with 7 bases aligning to TRBD2. Germline V gives CDR1 SGHRS, CDR2 YFSETQ. Trimming removed 6 bases from V and 2 bases from J; junction bases left unmatched: 10. This CDR3 comprises 16 residues. In DNA form, the CDR3 reads TGCGCCAGCAACGTAGGGAGGGGCCACAACACCGGGGAGCTGTTTTTT. Amino acids: CASNVGRGHNTGELFF.

As to this clone: Distinct nucleotide sequences in the sample also encode this CDR3. The chain is built from TRBV3-1 (or the pseudogene TRBV3-2) and TRBJ1-3; possibly TRBD1 for D (5 bases). Trimming stripped 2 bases from V and 2 bases from J, with 7 bases between. CDR3 size: 14 residues. Germline CDR1 reads LGHDT; CDR2 reads YNNKEL (reference sequence). The CDR3 DNA reads as TGTGCCAGCAGCCAACTGACAGCTGGAAACACCATATATTTT. The encoded protein is CASSQLTAGNTIYF.

CDR3 residues: CASSQARQGIGEQFF. The DNA of the CDR3 is TGTGCCAGCAGCCAAGCTCGACAGGGTATTGGTGAGCAGTTCTTC. This chain joins TRBV14 and TRBJ2-1; 7 bases match TRBD1. In germline, CDR1 is SGHDN, CDR2 FVKESK. V lost 1 base and J lost 9; bases outside the gene matches: 9. The CDR3 extends over 15 amino acids.

The V and J genes are TRBV7-9 and TRBJ1-1; D unclear. Trimming removed 0 bases at V and 1 base at J, with 6 bases between. The CDR3 has 14 amino acids. Germline assignment: CDR1 SEHNR and CDR2 FQNEAQ (reference sequence). The CDR3: CASSLASPNTEAFF. CDR3 in DNA: TGTGCCAGCAGCTTAGCAAGCCCGAACACTGAAGCTTTCTTT.